This TCR beta chain was sequenced during a study of siplizumab effects on memory and regulatory T cells. Whole-study findings and limits: Memory cells seemed less diverse than naive T cells, which also seemed major contributors to the alloresponse. Mean Treg-derived proportions of mappable alloreactive CD4+ clones were around 70% for siplizumab and around 29% for controls. Neither a naive nor a memory phenotype was assignable to roughly 75-96% of proliferating CD4+ or CD8+ clones.

In the case of this clone: Antigen specificity is unknown.

It was 100,000 or so TCR templates that were assayed per sample. The data were produced by immunoSEQ multiplex PCR, yet TCRdb's version contains in-frame clones alone and is incomplete. The sample carries about 100,000 clones, roughly 93% recorded once. CDR3 size: 13 residues. The germline V and J ends were trimmed by 5 bases and 2 bases, with 9 bases remaining between them. Germline CDR1 and CDR2: SEHNR and FQNEAQ (reference sequence). V and J are TRBV7-9 and TRBJ2-5, with no clear D. The sequence came from a human donor in good health. Material: Tregs sorted from blood. The CDR3 protein is CASSGPWQETQYF. Written as DNA, the CDR3 is TGTGCCAGCAGCGGCCCATGGCAAGAGACCCAGTACTTC.